This entry lists 26 T cell receptor beta chains sequenced from one sample in a study of blood T cells in healthy people across ages. Then a second PCR, running about 6 to 12 cycles, was carried out with a sample-barcoded 5' primer and a J-beta primer mix. TCRdb re-called the 5' RACE reads through MiXCR, storing one row per CDR3 protein. The table records about 1.5 million distinct CDR3 sequences, roughly two fifths of them present only once. Sequenced input: blood. The receptors were sampled from a woman under 30 in good health.

This clonotype showed up just a few times. V and J are TRBV4-1 and TRBJ2-3; D perhaps matches TRBD2 (5 bases). CDR3 length: 13 residues. Per the germline V gene, CDR1 is MGHRA and CDR2 is YSYEKL. Trimming left V 0 bases short and J 10 bases short, with 11 bases between. In DNA form, the CDR3 reads TGCGCCAGCAGCCAAGATCTTGACGGGGCGCAGTATTTT. This gives the protein CASSQDLDGAQYF.

This clonotype was seen a few times. The CDR3 loop is CASSYQRGPYEQYF. In nucleotides, the CDR3 is TGTGCCAGCAGTTACCAGCGGGGGCCCTACGAGCAGTACTTC. The rearrangement links TRBV12-3 or TRBV12-4 to TRBJ2-7; 8 nucleotides align to TRBD2. With 4 bases clipped from V and 2 bases from J, the junction kept 4 bases outside the gene matches. The CDR3 consists of 14 residues.

The chain uses TRBV20-1 and TRBJ2-3; 14 bases map to TRBD2. Unmatched junction bases numbered 3, after V lost 6 bases and J lost 4 bases. The CDR3 spans 14 residues. From germline, CDR1 is DFQATT and CDR2 SNEGSKA (reference sequence). The CDR3, as DNA: TGCAGTGCCAAGGGACTAGCGGGAGCAGATACGCAGTATTTT. Its protein product is CSAKGLAGADTQYF.

The rearrangement links TRBV9 to TRBJ2-7, with 13 bases that match TRBD2. The J call may be faulty, since TRBJ2-5 better matches the DNA end. CDR3 length equals 15 residues. The germline V gene encodes CDR1 SGDLS and CDR2 YYNGEE. CDR3 DNA: TGTGCCAGCAGCGTCCGGACTAGCGGGGGTGAGACCCAGTACTTC. It translates to CASSVRTSGGETQYF.

V is TRBV4-1 and J is TRBJ2-7; D might be TRBD1 (6 bases). CDR3 size: 15 residues. Germline V gene data show CDR1 as MGHRA and CDR2 as YSYEKL. V shed 1 base and J shed 0 bases, with 10 bases lying between them. Here the CDR3 DNA reads TGCGCCAGCAGCCAAGCGACAGGAGACTCCTACGAGCAGTACTTC. Its translation: CASSQATGDSYEQYF.

The chain joins TRBV24-1 to TRBJ2-1; D gene ambiguous. The V and J ends lost 4 bases and 6 bases respectively, with 9 bases between them. This CDR3 has 13 residues. Germline V CDR1 and CDR2: KGHDR, SFDVKD. Here the CDR3 DNA reads TGTGCCACCAGTGAACGTTTAGCCAATGAGCAGTTCTTC. Translation: CATSERLANEQFF.

This clonotype showed up just a few times. The CDR3 coding sequence is TGTGCCAGCGGAACAGCGAACACCGGGGAGCTGTTTTTT. Protein sequence: CASGTANTGELFF. V usage is TRBV6-2 or TRBV6-3 and J usage is TRBJ2-2, with D unresolved. Trimming pared 8 bases from V and 0 bases from J, leaving 7 bases between. Germline V CDR1 and CDR2: MNHEY, SVGEGT. The CDR3 is 13 amino acids.

This clonotype was seen a handful of times. The J gene is TRBJ1-6, the V gene TRBV10-1; D not resolved. Trimming left V 5 bases short and J 9 bases short, with 11 bases between. This CDR3 spans 13 amino acids. In germline, CDR1 is WNHNN, CDR2 SYGVQD (reference sequence). The CDR3 DNA is TGCGCCAGCAGTACCGGGGAGGGTTCACCCCTCCACTTT. Protein sequence: CASSTGEGSPLHF.

This clonotype has only a few counts. This chain joins TRBV20-1 and TRBJ2-1; TRBD2 aligns across 8 bases. This CDR3 contains 15 residues. CDR1 and CDR2 from the germline V gene are DFQATT and SNEGSKA (reference sequence). Unmatched junction bases numbered 6, after V lost 5 bases and J lost 0 bases. CDR3 coding DNA: TGCAGTGCTGGGACTAGGGGGAGCTCCTACAATGAGCAGTTCTTC. It translates to CSAGTRGSSYNEQFF.

The gene calls are TRBV4-1 and TRBJ1-4; no definite D call. From germline, CDR1 is MGHRA and CDR2 YSYEKL. The CDR3 is made up of 16 amino acids. V dropped 2 bases and J dropped 0 bases, with 10 bases sitting between them. The CDR3 loop is CASSQSERATNEKLFF. The CDR3 nucleotides are TGCGCCAGCAGCCAATCGGAGAGGGCAACTAATGAAAAACTGTTTTTT.

The V call is TRBV6-6, the J call TRBJ1-5; 7 nucleotides line up with TRBD1. The CDR3 is 14 amino acids. Germline CDR1 and CDR2: MNHNY and SVGAGI (reference sequence). Trimming removed 6 bases from V and 5 bases from J; junction bases left unmatched: 7. In DNA form, the CDR3 reads TGTGCCAGCAGCCCGGGACAGCGCGATCAGCCCCAGCATTTT. This codes for CASSPGQRDQPQHF.

This clonotype was recorded a few times. This sequence joins TRBV4-1 and TRBJ2-4; 15 bases map to TRBD2. The CDR3 loop spans 18 amino acids. The V gene's germline CDR1 is MGHRA and CDR2 YSYEKL. Trimming removed 3 bases from V and 2 bases from J; junction bases left unmatched: 5. CDR3 nucleotide sequence: TGCGCCAGCAGCCAGGGACTAGCGGGGGGTCGCTCCAAAAACATTCAGTACTTC. Protein product: CASSQGLAGGRSKNIQYF.

CDR3 nucleotide sequence: TGTGCCAGCAGTGATGTCCCTTTGGGACAGTACAATGAGCAGTACTTC. Translating it yields CASSDVPLGQYNEQYF. This chain links TRBV6-1 with TRBJ2-1; 7 positions agree with TRBD1. The assigned J gene may be wrong: the sequence end matches TRBJ2-7 better. Germline V gives CDR1 MNHNS, CDR2 SASEGT. This CDR3 is 16 amino acids long.

This chain connects TRBV6-5 to TRBJ2-6; no clear D gene. V gave up 0 bases and J gave up 1 base, with 16 bases separating them. The CDR3 contains 19 residues. CDR1 and CDR2 from the germline V gene are MNHEY and SVGAGI. The CDR3 loop is CASSYSLAGYGSGANVLTF. The CDR3, as DNA: TGTGCCAGCAGTTACTCTCTGGCAGGCTATGGGTCTGGGGCCAACGTCCTGACTTTC.

The chain employs TRBV6-5 and TRBJ1-2, with TRBD1 identical over 7 bases. The ends lost 8 bases at V and 4 bases at J; junction bases unmatched: 16. The CDR3 contains 16 residues. CDR1 and CDR2 from the germline V gene are MNHEY and SVGAGI. DNA for the CDR3: TGTGCCAGCTTTGCCCGGATGGGGGGACAGAGCTATGGCTACACCTTC. Translated: CASFARMGGQSYGYTF.

In its sample, this clonotype was seen a few times. The chain recombines TRBV11-2 with TRBJ1-2; perhaps TRBD1 as D (5 bases). V lost 2 bases and J 3 bases, leaving 10 bases between the germline ends. This CDR3 contains 14 residues. Germline CDR1 is SGHAT and CDR2 is FQNNGV. CDR3 coding DNA: TGTGCCAGCAGCTTAATCAGGGAACACTATGGCTACACCTTC. Translated: CASSLIREHYGYTF.

The rearrangement uses TRBV2 and TRBJ1-2; D remains ambiguous. Trimming took off 6 bases at V and 3 bases at J, with 14 bases between the two ends. The germline V gene has CDR1 SNHLY and CDR2 FYNNEI. The CDR3 loop spans 14 amino acids. CDR3 protein: CASRPPGPDYGYTF. DNA for the CDR3: TGTGCCAGCAGGCCCCCCGGGCCGGACTATGGCTACACCTTC.

This chain links TRBV4-1 with TRBJ2-7; D may be TRBD1 (6 bases). CDR1 MGHRA and CDR2 YSYEKL come from the germline V gene. The CDR3 sequence is 13 residues long. Trimming stripped 8 bases from V and 3 bases from J, with 14 bases between. The CDR3 coding sequence is TGCGCCAGCGGCTCGGGGACACTCTACGAGCAGTACTTC. This gives the protein CASGSGTLYEQYF.

This clonotype came up once. This sequence joins TRBV4-1 and TRBJ2-2; the match to TRBD1 covers 9 bases. Germline CDR1 and CDR2: MGHRA and YSYEKL. The ends lost 4 bases at V and 6 bases at J; junction bases unmatched: 3. CDR3 length: 14 amino acids. The CDR3 coding sequence is TGCGCCAGCAGCCTCGACAGGGGGGCCGGGGAGCTGTTTTTT. It specifies CASSLDRGAGELFF.

The chain carries TRBV15 and TRBJ2-3; maybe TRBD2 (7 bases). The CDR3 extends over 16 amino acids. V was clipped by 0 bases and J by 3 bases, with 13 bases between them. Germline values: CDR1 LNHNV, CDR2 YYDKDF (reference sequence). CDR3 in DNA: TGTGCCACCAGCAGAGATAGAGGGAGGGGGACAGATACGCAGTATTTT. Amino acid sequence: CATSRDRGRGTDTQYF.

The chain is built from TRBV27 and TRBJ2-1; 7 positions match TRBD1. Germline V gene data show CDR1 as MNHEY and CDR2 as SMNVEV (reference sequence). V shed 5 bases and J 0 bases; nucleotides not matched to a gene: 7. The CDR3 has 16 amino acids. The CDR3 loop is CASSTNRDSSYNEQFF. DNA of the CDR3: TGTGCCAGCAGTACTAACCGGGACAGCTCCTACAATGAGCAGTTCTTC.

This clonotype was counted only a few times. J is TRBJ2-7 and V is TRBV7-2; TRBD2 matches 7 bases. Trimming took 2 bases from V and 4 from J; bases not matched to a gene: 14. The CDR3 sequence is 17 residues long. Germline CDR1 and CDR2: SGHTA and FQGNSA. The CDR3 nucleotides read TGTGCCAGCAGCTTAATGACTAGCCGACGCGCCGGTTACGAGCAGTACTTC. This sequence encodes CASSLMTSRRAGYEQYF.

This clonotype has more than one count but fewer than ten. This chain links TRBV29-1 with TRBJ2-1, with 12 bases matching TRBD2. V trimming: 6 bases; J trimming: 2 bases; junction bases outside the gene matches: 5. This CDR3 spans 15 amino acids. Germline CDR1 reads SQVTM; CDR2 reads ANQGSEA. The CDR3 reads CSVAGLAGAYNEQFF. DNA of the CDR3: TGCAGCGTCGCGGGACTAGCGGGCGCCTACAATGAGCAGTTCTTC.

This clonotype showed up many times. This chain joins TRBV7-2 and TRBJ2-3; tentatively, D is TRBD1 (6 bases). In germline, CDR1 is SGHTA, CDR2 FQGNSA. The CDR3 has 14 residues. V was cut by 0 bases and J by 4 bases, with 8 bases left in between. The CDR3 sequence: CASSLAQGPDTQYF. In DNA form, the CDR3 reads TGTGCCAGCAGCTTAGCCCAGGGGCCAGATACGCAGTATTTT.

This clonotype was observed a handful of times. This sequence joins TRBV11-2 and TRBJ1-2; D is unclear. Germline V gene data show CDR1 as SGHAT and CDR2 as FQNNGV. The CDR3 is 14 residues long. V shed 4 bases and J shed 4 bases, with 13 bases lying between them. The CDR3: CASSSGWSVYGYTF. CDR3 bases: TGTGCCAGCAGCTCCGGCTGGTCTGTCTATGGCTACACCTTC.

This clonotype was detected only a few times. This sequence joins TRBV2 and TRBJ2-1; 7 bases agree with TRBD1. The CDR3 totals 13 residues. Per germline, CDR1 SNHLY and CDR2 FYNNEI. V lost 8 bases, J lost 2 bases, and 3 bases stayed unmatched. CDR3 in amino acids: CASAGQAYNEQFF. CDR3 DNA sequence: TGTGCCAGCGCAGGACAGGCCTACAATGAGCAGTTCTTC.